Below, 2 T cell receptor beta chains from the same sample are listed, as sequenced in a study of PD-L1 blockade in urothelial cancer. Using immunoSEQ multiplex PCR, the repertoire was profiled, and TCRdb retains in-frame clones only, with some absent. The table lists roughly 49,000 clones, approximately 86% of them singletons. Time point indicated: pretreatment peripheral blood. The input for sequencing was PBMCs, taken around atezolizumab (anti-PD-L1) treatment. These receptors all stem from a man between 60 and 75 years old with urothelial cancer.

This chain uses TRBV7-2 with TRBJ2-6, with unresolved D. CDR3 length equals 17 residues. V lost 1 base to trimming and J lost 1 base, with 11 bases between them. The V gene's germline CDR1 is SGHTA and CDR2 FQGNSA. The CDR3 here is CASSLGQSTSGANVLTF. CDR3 nucleotide sequence: TGTGCCAGCAGCTTAGGCCAGTCCACGTCTGGGGCCAACGTCCTGACTTTC.

The chain uses TRBV14 and TRBJ2-7; D remains ambiguous. The CDR3 contains 13 residues. Germline assignment: CDR1 SGHDN and CDR2 FVKESK. The germline V and J ends were trimmed by 0 bases and 4 bases, with 7 bases remaining between them. The CDR3 loop is CASSQERGYEQYF. The DNA of the CDR3 is TGTGCCAGCAGCCAAGAGAGAGGTTACGAGCAGTACTTC.